This T cell receptor (beta chain) is drawn from a study of cytomegalovirus exposure and HLA in healthy donors (dated by TCRdb to 2016 to 2017). Broadly, across the study: An earlier analysis of about 530 of the donors reported about 300 Gb of sequence data and 95 million to 130 million unique TCR beta sequences obtained from about 180 million T cells. A later analysis re-examined previously published TCR beta repertoires from roughly 650 donors and added high-resolution HLA genotyping to investigate patterns of TCR occurrence. A later genetic analysis used genome-wide SNP genotypes for about three fifths of the roughly 700 donors, treating that subset as a discovery cohort. Typing coverage differed by locus: A, B, C, DRB1 and DQB1 were typed in roughly 629-630 donors, DQA1 in approximately 520, DPA1 in some 570, and DPB1 in 400 to 490. To predict cytomegalovirus infection status, the study brought together high-throughput TCR immunosequencing, statistical association of individual TCRs with disease status, and machine learning. Five DR-DQ haplotypes were handled as single units for association and clustering, since linkage in the cohort was strong. A separate validation cohort of about 110 different subjects was used in addition to the roughly 720-subject first cohort. In an earlier analysis of 500 to 650 of the donors, high-throughput TCR beta sequencing was used to judge whether each TCR beta V gene segment behaved as functional or pseudogenic. Using immunosequencing, the study profiled T cell repertoires from 640 or so subjects and related those repertoires to cytomegalovirus serostatus. Rather than using new phenotypic data, the later analysis identified candidate immune exposures from TCR beta sequences and from how often those sequences occurred across donors. All discovery cohort repertoires had been generated using a single sequencing platform. Of the roughly 390 genotyped donors, 81% fell in the genetic ancestry cluster associated with self-reported Caucasian donors. Both class I and class II loci were covered by HLA typing, at four-digit resolution. The study aimed to test whether signatures of past pathogen exposure could be identified by cataloging public T cell receptors. Alongside the repertoire data, information on donor age, sex, ethnicity and CMV serostatus was compiled. On average, around 200,000 unique TCR beta nucleotide sequences were sequenced per donor among a few hundred genotyped donors of the cohort, with approximately 18% of those sequences being non-productive. An early release covering just under 650 HLA-typed donors comprised approximately 290 gigabases of sequencing data and around 86 million unique TCR sequences.

V and J are truncated by 6 bases and 3 bases respectively, leaving an intervening sequence of 14 bases. The germline V gene yields MGHRA for CDR1 and YSYEKL for CDR2. Taken from cysteine to phenylalanine, the CDR3 has 14 residues. Just CDR3 DNA is preserved here, 42 bases in frame from base 1. The method behind the library was the immunoSEQ multiplex PCR assay. For the multiplex PCR, a mixture combining 60 forward primers for TCR Vbeta segments and 13 reverse primers for TCR Jbeta segments was used. The CDR3 region of rearranged TCR beta genes was amplified from genomic DNA with a multiplex PCR assay. The amplified TCR beta libraries were sequenced on the Illumina HiSeq System as 87-base-pair reads. The original pipeline was this. A later analysis counted approximately 84 million unique TCR beta chains across the 700 or so repertoires, and 10 million to 11 million of these chains were shared by at least two donors. To remove PCR and sequencing errors, raw reads were error-corrected and collapsed into unique sequences using a nearest-neighbor algorithm that merged closely related sequences. CDR3 sequences were aligned to IMGT reference sequences to assign V, D and J gene segments. For a sequence to be retained, a match of at least six nucleotides was required to both a V gene segment and a J gene segment. A rearrangement counted as productive if the CDR3 had no stop codons and remained in frame with V and J, and every other rearrangement counted as non-productive. Following IMGT convention, CDR3 was defined as the stretch from the second conserved V-encoded cysteine to the conserved J-encoded phenylalanine. Sequences without an unambiguous match to a single V gene segment were excluded from the earlier analysis of a few hundred of the donors. In an earlier analysis of a few hundred of the donors, V segments were called functional above 56.7% productive rearrangements and were called segregating when the between-donor standard deviation exceeded 5%. A statistical classification framework was developed to diagnose cytomegalovirus status using the catalog of TCR beta chain sequences. In a later analysis, TCR nucleotide sequences were compared against IMGT/GENE-DB human TR gene sequences so that V and J genes could be assigned. In a later analysis, CDR3 sequences and most-parsimonious VDJ recombination scenarios were assigned using the TCRdist pipeline. In a later analysis, each TCR beta chain was defined by its CDR3 amino acid sequence together with its V-gene family, and reads lacking a unique V-gene family were excluded. A later analysis removed 592 highly shared, low-generation-probability nucleotide sequences to deal with suspected cross-contamination and a sequencing artifact. For each public chain, a later analysis derived a clonal expansion index from normalized ranks of inferred template counts within each repertoire. In a later analysis, generation probabilities were computed using a VDJ recombination model fitted to out-of-frame rearrangements, and the results were checked against IGoR. In a later analysis, TCR-TCR, TCR-HLA and TCR-CMV co-occurrence was scored with hypergeometric tests, and a repertoire-size bias correction was applied to TCR pairs. In a later analysis, false discovery rates were estimated by permuting HLA or CMV assignments 20 times. In a later analysis, co-occurring TCRs were grouped with DBSCAN, and TCRdist sequence similarity was added when clustering was performed within HLA-allele-positive subsets. Repertoires with fewer than 30,000 or more than 120,000 public chains were left out of co-occurrence clustering, as were five repertoires with anomalous nucleotide sharing. TCRdb retrieved this table from immuneACCESS and kept in-frame rearrangements only. Not all clones are present; in checked studies, unresolved V genes account for under half, and no reason is known for the remainder. The DNA gave D and trimming, while V, J and clone size come from that table. For this sample there are about 230,000 clones; around nine tenths appear just once. The ten largest make up over 0.95% of the sample.

The cohort was made up of 666 healthy bone marrow donors. At the time of sampling, every cohort member was nominally healthy, though immune exposures that went unrecorded were likely present. The donor tested CMV seronegative, placing the donor among the 350 to 400 seronegative members of the cohort. A peripheral blood sample was collected from each donor, and TCR beta sequencing was performed on peripheral blood mononuclear cells. Genomic DNA extraction from the blood cell samples was performed with the Qiagen DNeasy Blood Extraction Kit. A note on this clone: What this receptor recognizes is not known. No per-base quality is available; no much larger clone lies one base away.

The paper's findings and limits, for the study overall: A group of highly shared sequence variants was considered likely to be a technical artifact of the sequencing pipeline. Because counts were too low, seventeen rarely observed V segments, including chromosome 9 orphons, were excluded from the earlier analysis of around 590 of the donors. Compared with equally common non-associated chains, HLA-associated TCR beta chains in a later analysis were more clonally expanded and had lower generation probabilities. Some IMGT-functional V segments, including TRBV6-2 and TRBV6-3, could not be distinguished by the 87-base-pair reads and were therefore excluded. Compared with the roughly 710-donor mean, donors in an Asian-associated ancestry cluster had fewer N-insertions in productive TCRs, according to a later genetic analysis. In vitro tests confirmed that a few of the cytomegalovirus-associated TCR beta chains recognize cytomegalovirus antigens. Linkage disequilibrium might explain the correlated functional status among segregating V segments, but an unknown experimental factor could not be excluded. The study gave a list of under 200 TCR beta chains associated with cytomegalovirus. In a later genetic analysis, a missense DCLRE1C variant was associated with V-gene and J-gene trimming of TCR beta chains, and the association was replicated in an independent cohort. This cohort had only TCR beta chains sequenced, and the lack of alpha or paired-chain data limited which features could be detected. Most CMV-associated TCR beta chains appeared to be HLA-restricted in a later analysis, and the HLA associations seemed to be driven largely by CMV exposure. The authors suggested that the approach could potentially be generalized to other disease states and immunological phenotypes. In an earlier analysis of under 600 of the donors, most TCR beta V segments were observed in productive rearrangements about 87% or about 30% of the time, broadly matching IMGT annotations. A later analysis associated about 17,000 TCR beta sequences with specific HLA alleles at a false discovery rate of 0.05. The classifier was reported to diagnose cytomegalovirus status with high specificity and sensitivity in both the original cohort and the validation cohort. While some public TCRs were present in many individuals, most TCR sequences turned up only very rarely across donors. A further reported finding was that TCR beta sequences accurately predicted the HLA-A and HLA-B alleles for most subjects in the first cohort. HLA typing was unavailable for some donors at each locus, so association tests used only the typed subset. The only immune exposure information available for the cohort was CMV serostatus. When HLA alleles, especially DR and DQ, strongly co-occurred, TCR associations were difficult to assign to individual alleles. According to a later analysis, parvovirus B19, influenza, CMV and Epstein-Barr virus appeared linked to several top co-occurrence clusters. A later analysis found that TCR association rates varied across HLA loci, with DRB1 alleles showing the most associated TCRs and HLA-C alleles the fewest. Sequencing depth was assumed to be roughly uniform across donors in the presence/absence analyses, though that assumption may not hold.

The specimen sequenced was PBMCs. This receptor was obtained from a woman under 30 in good health and CMV-seronegative. The chain is encoded by TRBV4-1 joined to TRBJ1-1; the D region possibly corresponds to TRBD1 (6 bases align). This receptor has the CDR3 CASSQINRDTEAFF. The DNA sequence reads TGCGCCAGCAGTCAAATAAACAGGGACACTGAAGCTTTCTTT.